What follows are 25 T cell receptor beta chains derived from one specimen sequenced in a study of monozygotic twins with inflammatory bowel disease. TCRdb reprocessed the 5' RACE reads; each CDR3 protein has one entry and no DNA is given. The record lists over 200,000 distinct CDR3 sequences, of which the ten most abundant hold roughly 1.5%. The sequenced sample was blood. These receptors all stem from a human donor with ulcerative colitis or Crohn's disease, or a healthy co-twin of an affected twin (not recorded which).

This sequence joins TRBV5-1 and TRBJ2-2; without DNA, the TCRdb call of TRBD1 cannot be checked. The CDR3 is 15 residues long. The germline V gene has CDR1 SGHRS and CDR2 YFSETQ. The CDR3 reads CASTSRQGRTGELFF. Full variable domain (rest looked up from reference TRBV5-1 and TRBJ2-2): KAGVTQTPRYLIKTRGQQVTLSCSPISGHRSVSWYQQTPGQGLQFLFEYFSETQRNKGNFPGRFSGRQFSNSRSEMNVSTLELGDSALYLCASTSRQGRTGELFFGEGSRLTVL.

V and J are TRBV6-5 and TRBJ2-7; TCRdb's D call, TRBD1, is unchecked because there is no DNA. Germline lookup yields CDR1 MNHEY and CDR2 SVGAGI. This CDR3 spans 11 amino acids. The CDR3 protein is CASSQGPKRYF.

The gene calls are TRBV5-1 and TRBJ2-5. Germline loops: CDR1 SGHRS, CDR2 YFSETQ. The CDR3 spans 13 residues. The CDR3 reads CASSERNQETQYF.

This chain links TRBV5-1 with TRBJ1-1; TCRdb picks TRBD1, but there is no DNA to check that call. The CDR3 is 14 residues long. Germline CDR1 SGHRS, CDR2 YFSETQ. The CDR3 loop reads CASSWIRGGTEAFF.

The CDR3 loop is CASSLEAAFNEKLFF. This sequence joins TRBV5-1 and TRBJ1-4. The germline CDR1 and CDR2 sequences are SGHRS and YFSETQ. CDR3 size: 15 residues.

The genes are TRBV9 and TRBJ2-3; as DNA is missing, the TRBD2 call by TCRdb cannot be tested. Germline CDR1 SGDLS, CDR2 YYNGEE. This CDR3 has 17 residues. The CDR3 sequence: CASSVAASGGLTDTQYF.

The chain links TRBV11-2 to TRBJ2-3; the D call from TCRdb, TRBD1, cannot be confirmed without DNA. The CDR3 consists of 14 residues. The germline gives CDR1 SGHAT, CDR2 FQNNGV. This chain's CDR3 is CASSFQGDPDTQYF.

The V call is TRBV5-1, the J call TRBJ1-2. Germline assignment: CDR1 SGHRS and CDR2 YFSETQ. This CDR3 is 13 amino acids long. The CDR3 reads CASTSTGFGGYTF.

The chain links TRBV6-1 to TRBJ2-7; TCRdb returns TRBD1, unconfirmable since there is no DNA. The CDR3 covers 17 residues. Germline CDR1 MNHNS, CDR2 SASEGT. The CDR3 loop is CASSEWAFTGTRSEQYF.

The genes are TRBV6-1 and TRBJ1-2; TCRdb's D call, TRBD1, is unchecked because there is no DNA. The CDR3 is made up of 13 amino acids. Germline CDR1 MNHNS, CDR2 SASEGT. This chain's CDR3 is CASSEDRGYGYTF.

This chain links TRBV5-1 with TRBJ1-2; with no DNA, the TCRdb D assignment of TRBD1 cannot be verified. The CDR3 is 16 residues long. Germline assignment: CDR1 SGHRS and CDR2 YFSETQ. This chain's CDR3 is CASSLEDPGTGDGYTF.

The chain joins TRBV28 to TRBJ1-1; TCRdb lists TRBD1, though no DNA is available to test this call. Germline V gene data show CDR1 as MDHEN and CDR2 as SYDVKM. The CDR3 sequence is 12 residues long. The CDR3 is CASRIQGAEAFF.

The V gene is TRBV4-2, the J gene TRBJ2-5; checking the TCRdb D call of TRBD2 is not possible without DNA. CDR1 is LGHNA, CDR2 YNFKEQ, per germline. This CDR3 spans 14 amino acids. CDR3 in amino acids: CASRSGARQETQYF.

The CDR3 is CTSGPGREGDTQYF. J is TRBJ2-3 and V is TRBV12-3 or TRBV12-4; TCRdb outputs TRBD1, but without DNA this stays unchecked. This CDR3 has 14 residues.

The CDR3: CASSPNAGVGYEKLFF. The V call is TRBV5-6, the J call TRBJ1-4. CDR1 SGHDT and CDR2 YYEEEE come from the germline V gene. The CDR3 loop spans 16 amino acids. The full variable domain, completed using reference TRBV5-6 and TRBJ1-4, is DAGVTQSPTHLIKTRGQQVTLRCSPKSGHDTVSWYQQALGQGPQFIFQYYEEEERQRGNFPDRFSGHQFPNYSSELNVNALLLGDSALYLCASSPNAGVGYEKLFFGSGTQLSVL.

This chain links TRBV5-1 with TRBJ2-7; TCRdb lists TRBD1, though no DNA is available to test this call. This CDR3 spans 15 amino acids. Germline CDR1 SGHRS, CDR2 YFSETQ. CDR3 region: CASMSGDRDAWEQYF. Looking up the rest from reference TRBV5-1 and TRBJ2-7 gives the full variable domain: KAGVTQTPRYLIKTRGQQVTLSCSPISGHRSVSWYQQTPGQGLQFLFEYFSETQRNKGNFPGRFSGRQFSNSRSEMNVSTLELGDSALYLCASMSGDRDAWEQYFGPGTRLTVT.

The rearrangement uses TRBV5-1 and TRBJ1-2; TCRdb indicates TRBD1, and absent DNA this call remains unverified. Germline CDR1 reads SGHRS; CDR2 reads YFSETQ. The CDR3 contains 17 residues. The CDR3 sequence is CASSWTGGSQANYGYTF.

V and J are TRBV24-1 and TRBJ2-3; with no DNA, the TCRdb D assignment of TRBD1 cannot be verified. The germline V gene encodes CDR1 KGHDR and CDR2 SFDVKD. CDR3 length equals 16 residues. CDR3 protein: CATSDLGRGYPDTQYF.

V gene TRBV28 combines with J gene TRBJ1-3. This CDR3 has 14 amino acids. Germline V gene sequence: CDR1 MDHEN, CDR2 SYDVKM. The CDR3 sequence: CASSFGPAGNTIYF.

The genes are TRBV12-5 and TRBJ2-3; the D gene TCRdb calls, TRBD1, cannot be checked with no DNA. The CDR3 is made up of 16 amino acids. Germline-derived CDR1 and CDR2 are LGHNT and FRNRAP. The CDR3 here is CASGRLLPNPGATQYF.

The chain recombines TRBV7-2 with TRBJ1-5. Germline loops: CDR1 SGHTA, CDR2 FQGNSA. The CDR3 contains 15 residues. This CDR3 is CASSSQVEGNQPQHF. The full variable domain, rest sourced from reference TRBV7-2 and TRBJ1-5, is GAGVSQSPSNKVTEKGKDVELRCDPISGHTALYWYRQSLGQGLEFLIYFQGNSAPDKSGLPSDRFSAERTGGSVSTLTIQRTQQEDSAVYLCASSSQVEGNQPQHFGDGTRLSIL.

The chain combines TRBV15 with TRBJ2-7; TCRdb indicates TRBD1, and absent DNA this call remains unverified. The length of the CDR3 is 13 residues. Per germline, CDR1 LNHNV and CDR2 YYDKDF (reference sequence). CDR3 sequence: CATSRDRGYEQYF.

This chain's CDR3 is CASKRQGPNEQFF. This chain links TRBV6-5 with TRBJ2-1; TCRdb designates TRBD1, a call that cannot be tested without DNA. This CDR3 contains 13 residues. From germline, CDR1 is MNHEY and CDR2 SVGAGI.

The V and J genes are TRBV15 and TRBJ1-2. Germline lookup yields CDR1 LNHNV and CDR2 YYDKDF (reference sequence). The CDR3 runs 12 residues. CDR3 amino acids: CATSSGNYGYTF. The full variable domain, with the rest looked up from reference TRBV15 and TRBJ1-2, is DAMVIQNPRYQVTQFGKPVTLSCSQTLNHNVMYWYQQKSSQAPKLLFHYYDKDFNNEADTPDNFQSRRPNTSFCFLDIRSPGLGDTAMYLCATSSGNYGYTFGSGTRLTVV.

V and J are TRBV11-2 and TRBJ2-3; TCRdb indicates TRBD1, and absent DNA this call remains unverified. Germline V gene lookup returns CDR1 SGHAT and CDR2 FQNNGV. This CDR3 has 15 amino acids. The CDR3 spells CASSLVDSNTDTQYF.